Listed below are T cell receptor beta chains from one sample, sequenced in a study of blood T cell repertoires in COVID-19. Sequencing used immunoSEQ multiplex PCR; TCRdb keeps in-frame clones, though not all of them. This sample yields roughly 43,000 clones, of which roughly 88% are seen a single time; 7.5% to 9.5% belongs to the top ten. The specimen sequenced was peripheral blood. These receptors originate from a man aged 55 to 70 with active COVID-19. CDR3s include the opening cysteine and the closing phenylalanine or tryptophan. D genes are given only for firm matches. Where a row states a size, it is once, few, many or the class of an expanded clone; other rows omit it.

D gene,J gene,V gene,clone size,CDR3 protein,CDR3 DNA
.,TRBJ2-3,TRBV4-1,.,CASSQGGGTDTQYF,TGCGCCAGCAGCCAAGGGGGAGGCACAGATACGCAGTATTTT
TRBD2,TRBJ2-1,TRBV11-2,.,CASSFMTSAYNEQFF,TGTGCCAGCAGCTTCATGACTAGCGCCTACAATGAGCAGTTCTTC
TRBD1,TRBJ1-2,TRBV19,once,CASLDRVNYGYTF,TGTGCCAGTCTGGACAGGGTGAACTATGGCTACACCTTC
.,TRBJ2-1,TRBV28,once,CASSSTRYEQFF,TGTGCCAGCAGTTCAACTAGATATGAGCAGTTCTTC
TRBD1,TRBJ1-1,TRBV7-8,once,CASSPGTVTEAFF,TGTGCCAGCAGCCCTGGGACAGTCACTGAAGCTTTCTTT
.,TRBJ2-2,TRBV6-4,.,CASSDSLDRETGELFF,TGTGCCAGCAGTGACTCGTTAGACAGAGAGACCGGGGAGCTGTTTTTT
TRBD1,TRBJ2-1,TRBV20-1,.,CSAAPGQVLFF,TGCAGTGCAGCGCCGGGACAGGTATTGTTCTTC
TRBD2,TRBJ2-3,TRBV15,.,CATSRDSTSGYTDTQYF,TGTGCCACCAGCAGAGATTCGACTAGCGGTTACACAGATACGCAGTATTTT
.,TRBJ2-3,TRBV5-4,.,CASSSHSTDTQYF,TGTGCCAGCAGCTCCCATAGCACAGATACGCAGTATTTT
TRBD2,TRBJ2-1,TRBV11-3,few,CASSFGRETNEQFF,TGTGCCAGCAGCTTCGGGAGGGAGACGAATGAGCAGTTCTTC
.,TRBJ2-1,TRBV23-1,.,CASSPRGRGHSYNEQFF,TGCGCCAGCAGTCCCCGGGGGAGAGGACATTCCTACAATGAGCAGTTCTTC
.,TRBJ2-1,TRBV5-1,.,CASSLGLVDNEQFF,TGCGCCAGCAGCTTGGGACTAGTGGACAATGAGCAGTTCTTC
TRBD2,TRBJ2-1,TRBV10-1,.,CASSENGLAGGRNEQFF,TGCGCCAGCAGTGAGAACGGACTAGCGGGAGGGAGGAATGAGCAGTTCTTC
.,TRBJ1-5,TRBV5-1,.,CASRGEDNQPQHF,TGCGCCAGCAGGGGGGAGGACAATCAGCCCCAGCATTTT
TRBD2,TRBJ2-7,TRBV10-3,.,CATMGLADSYEQYF,TGTGCCACCATGGGACTAGCGGACTCCTACGAGCAGTACTTC
.,TRBJ1-6,TRBV7-9,.,CASSWGVGEGSPLHF,TGTGCCAGCTCGTGGGGCGTCGGGGAGGGTTCACCCCTCCACTTT
.,TRBJ2-1,TRBV3-1/TRBV3-2,.,CASRLSPGEQFF,TGTGCCAGCAGGCTTAGCCCCGGTGAGCAGTTCTTC
TRBD1,TRBJ1-5,TRBV24-1,.,CATSGPGTGNNQPQHF,TGTGCCACCAGTGGACCTGGGACAGGGAACAATCAGCCCCAGCATTTT
.,TRBJ2-7,TRBV4-1,.,CASSQGGLQLRSSYEQYF,TGCGCCAGCAGCCAAGGAGGACTCCAGTTGAGGAGCTCCTACGAGCAGTACTTC
.,TRBJ2-3,TRBV5-1,.,CASSSSRGGGMDTQYF,TGCGCCAGCAGCTCCTCCCGGGGTGGGGGCATGGATACGCAGTATTTT
TRBD2,TRBJ2-7,TRBV4-1,.,CASSPVGLAGANYEQYF,TGCGCCAGCAGCCCCGTAGGACTAGCGGGAGCTAACTACGAGCAGTACTTC
.,TRBJ2-2,TRBV10-3,.,CAIGQLTGELFF,TGTGCCATCGGACAGCTGACCGGGGAGCTGTTTTTT
TRBD2,TRBJ2-1,TRBV29-1,once,CSVEVAGNYNEQFF,TGCAGCGTTGAAGTAGCGGGGAATTACAATGAGCAGTTCTTC
TRBD2,TRBJ2-6,TRBV18,.,CASSPTSGYSGANVLTF,TGTGCCAGCTCACCGACTAGCGGGTACTCTGGGGCCAACGTCCTGACTTTC
.,TRBJ2-7,TRBV15,.,CATSRGASYEQYF,TGTGCCACCAGCAGGGGAGCCTCCTACGAGCAGTACTTC
.,TRBJ1-5,TRBV2,.,CASSSEGASQPQHF,TGTGCCAGCAGTAGTGAAGGGGCGAGTCAGCCCCAGCATTTT
TRBD2,TRBJ2-5,TRBV6-2/TRBV6-3,.,CASSASGRWETQYF,TGTGCCAGCAGTGCTAGCGGGAGATGGGAGACCCAGTACTTC
.,TRBJ2-7,TRBV6-5,once,CASSYNRNSFVYF,TGTGCCAGCAGCTATAATAGGAACAGCTTTGTGTACTTC